This TCR beta chain was recorded in a study of T cell repertoires in cytomegalovirus infection (dated by TCRdb to about 2019). Study-wide context: Because public TCR beta signatures pointed to carriage of CMV infection together with the matching HLA type, the HLA type of each donor mattered for the analysis.

General findings and caveats noted by the study authors: Carriers of CMV infection plus the relevant HLA type were discriminated by the cumulative frequency of public TCR beta family members in the study cohort and in an independent roughly 370-donor cohort. The ex vivo response was dominated by HLA-C-restricted CMV-specific TCR beta clonotypes, and the single most frequent clonotype in two of eight donors was supplied by these HLA-C-restricted clonotypes.

Its CDR3 holds 15 amino acids, cysteine through phenylalanine. Only the CDR3 DNA stays, 45 bases, in frame from base 1. The germline V gene encodes CDR1 MNHEY and CDR2 SMNVEV (reference sequence). On this clonotype itself: No cognate antigen has been identified for it. At one end, the junction sequence differs from germline, possibly due to a read error.

Sequencer: Illumina HiSeq 1500. The public reads were reanalyzed by TCRdb: fastp trimming at Q25, MiXCR alignment, in-frame beta chains only. Entries are consolidated by CDR3 protein sequence, retaining the most common genes and DNA. This sample gives some 700,000 distinct CDR3 sequences in total; less than 40% of them show up just once. The top ten hold around 3% of the sample. Sequenced: PBMCs. The origin of this receptor is a human donor in good health (CMV status not recorded). Some clones in this sample may be carry-over from other donors' samples. This chain is built from TRBV27 and TRBJ2-1; TRBD2 fits 13 bases in the junction. The nucleotide sequence is given as TGTTCCAGCAGTCTTGGACTAGCGGGAGTCAGTGAGCAGTTCTTC. Its protein product is CSSSLGLAGVSEQFF.